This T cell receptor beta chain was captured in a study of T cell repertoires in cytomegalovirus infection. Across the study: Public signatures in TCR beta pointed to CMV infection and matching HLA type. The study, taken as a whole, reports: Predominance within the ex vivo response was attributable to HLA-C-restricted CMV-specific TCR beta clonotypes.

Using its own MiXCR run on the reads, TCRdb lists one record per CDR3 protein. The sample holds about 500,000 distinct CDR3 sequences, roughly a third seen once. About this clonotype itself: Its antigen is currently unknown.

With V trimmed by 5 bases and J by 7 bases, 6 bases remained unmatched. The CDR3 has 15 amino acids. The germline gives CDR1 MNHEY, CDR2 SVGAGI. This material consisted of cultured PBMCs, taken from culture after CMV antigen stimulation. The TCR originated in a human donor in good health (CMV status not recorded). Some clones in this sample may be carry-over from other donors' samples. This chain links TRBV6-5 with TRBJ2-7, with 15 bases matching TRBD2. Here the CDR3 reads CASSGGLAGGGEQYV. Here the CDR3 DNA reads TGTGCCAGCAGTGGGGGACTAGCGGGAGGCGGGGAGCAGTACGTC.